One and the same sample provided the 27 T cell receptor beta chains below, sequenced in a study of T-cell reconstitution after alpha-beta-depleted transplantation in children (dated by TCRdb to the mid-2010s). Library prep was done by PCR. The sequencer listed for this sample is Illumina HiSeq 2500. TCR libraries were prepared with molecular barcoding, using unique molecular identifiers to normalize TCRbeta repertoire quantification. TCRdb reran the public reads through fastp at Q25 and MiXCR, keeping productive beta chains. A single entry per CDR3 protein holds the most common genes and DNA from its merged rows. The table for this sample lists a few hundred thousand distinct CDR3 sequences; around 9.7% of them were counted only once. The top ten constitute less than 6% of the sample. The source was PBMCs from the stem cell graft donor, collected from the stem cell graft. The origin of the receptors is a human donor who donated a stem cell graft to a child with SCID.

The chain joins TRBV6-1 to TRBJ2-2, with 9 nucleotides matching TRBD1. The CDR3 spans 15 residues. With V trimmed by 5 bases and J by 6 bases, 7 bases remained unmatched. The germline V gene has CDR1 MNHNS and CDR2 SASEGT. The CDR3, as DNA: TGTGCCAGCAGTCCCGGGACAGGGCTGGCCGGGGAGCTGTTTTTT. Protein sequence: CASSPGTGLAGELFF.

This clonotype was detected many times. The chain has TRBV2 and TRBJ2-3, with TRBD2 matching 9 bases. Trimming cost V 2 bases and J 7 bases; bases outside gene matches: 10. The CDR3 totals 16 residues. Germline CDR1 reads SNHLY; CDR2 reads FYNNEI. CDR3: CASSELASGATNTQYF. The CDR3 region has the DNA TGTGCCAGCAGTGAATTGGCTAGCGGGGCGACCAATACGCAGTATTTT.

The table lists this clonotype with many counts. CDR3 protein: CASSLAGAQSSYNEQFF. DNA for the CDR3: TGTGCCAGCAGCTTAGCGGGGGCCCAAAGCTCCTACAATGAGCAGTTCTTC. The chain links TRBV7-2 to TRBJ2-1; weak D call: TRBD1 (6 bases). CDR3 length: 17 residues. The V gene lost 0 bases and the J gene lost 0 bases, with 12 bases spanning the gap. Looked up from germline, CDR1 is SGHTA and CDR2 is FQGNSA.

This clonotype has ten or more counts. The rearrangement links TRBV5-1 to TRBJ2-1; D gene ambiguous. The germline CDR1 and CDR2 sequences are SGHRS and YFSETQ. The V gene lost 5 bases and the J gene lost 5 bases, with 11 bases spanning the gap. The CDR3 runs to 13 residues. The DNA for the CDR3 is TGCGCCAGCAGATCCACGAGTAACAATGAGCAGTTCTTC. It translates to CASRSTSNNEQFF.

The CDR3 region is CASSLIPSGGGSGEQYF. Here the CDR3 DNA reads TGTGCCAGCAGCTTGATCCCGAGCGGGGGGGGATCAGGCGAGCAGTACTTC. This chain links TRBV5-5 with TRBJ2-7; 10 positions agree with TRBD2. V gave up 1 base and J gave up 6 bases; unmatched junction bases: 13. CDR1 SGHKS and CDR2 YYEKEE come from the germline V gene (reference sequence). The CDR3 is 17 residues long.

This clonotype was recorded at least ten times. The chain combines TRBV7-3 with TRBJ2-7, with 8 bases that match TRBD1. Germline assignment: CDR1 SGHTA and CDR2 FQGTGA. The CDR3 is made up of 15 amino acids. V shed 1 base, J shed 2 bases, and the junction held 4 bases outside the gene matches. Written as DNA, the CDR3 is TGTGCCAGCAGCTTAAGTCAGGGGGCGGCCTACGAGCAGTACTTC. As protein: CASSLSQGAAYEQYF.

In its sample, this clonotype was seen many times. V usage is TRBV27 and J usage is TRBJ1-5, with a possible D match to TRBD1 (6 bases). The germline V gene encodes CDR1 MNHEY and CDR2 SMNVEV (reference sequence). Trimming took 4 bases from V and 1 from J, leaving 8 bases between them. The CDR3 runs to 14 residues. In DNA, the CDR3 is TGTGCCAGCAGTTCCAGGGGAAGCAATCAGCCCCAGCATTTT. Its protein is CASSSRGSNQPQHF.

This clonotype was counted ten times or more. The chain recombines TRBV29-1 with TRBJ1-1; no clear D. Trimming removed 6 bases at V and 1 base at J, with 12 bases between. The germline V gene has CDR1 SQVTM and CDR2 ANQGSEA. The CDR3 spans 13 residues. The CDR3 here is CSVHRSTNTEAFF. CDR3 nucleotide sequence: TGCAGCGTGCACCGTTCCACGAACACTGAAGCTTTCTTT.

There are many counts of this clonotype. In DNA form, the CDR3 reads TGCGCCAGCAGCTCGGACAGTTTAACCGATAATGAAAAACTGTTTTTT. Protein: CASSSDSLTDNEKLFF. The chain is built from TRBV5-1 and TRBJ1-4; perhaps TRBD1 as D (6 bases). The germline V and J ends were trimmed by 3 bases and 4 bases, with 16 bases remaining between them. Germline loops: CDR1 SGHRS, CDR2 YFSETQ. CDR3 length: 16 residues.

This clonotype was counted many times. V is TRBV12-5 and J is TRBJ2-5; D may be TRBD1 (6 bases). The CDR3 spans 13 residues. The ends were cut back, 6 bases at V and 5 bases at J, with 13 bases in the middle. CDR1 and CDR2 from the germline V gene are LGHNT and FRNRAP. CDR3 nucleotides: TGTGCTAGTGGACGACAGGATTCGGAGACCCAGTACTTC. It encodes CASGRQDSETQYF.

This clonotype was seen a handful of times. This sequence joins TRBV5-1 and TRBJ1-1; 7 bases are shared with TRBD1. The V gene's germline CDR1 is SGHRS and CDR2 YFSETQ. The V segment lost 7 bases and the J segment 0 bases; nucleotides outside the gene matches: 3. This CDR3 region has 13 residues. CDR3 sequence: CASQGGVNTEAFF. The DNA of the CDR3 is TGCGCCAGCCAGGGGGGGGTGAACACTGAAGCTTTCTTT.

This clonotype was seen at least ten times. J is TRBJ2-5 and V is TRBV7-3; 9 positions agree with TRBD2. V dropped 5 bases and J dropped 5; count of bases not matched to a gene: 6. The CDR3 consists of 14 residues. Germline CDR1 and CDR2: SGHTA and FQGTGA. The CDR3 reads CASSAGTSFETQYF. The CDR3 coding sequence is TGTGCCAGCAGCGCCGGGACTAGCTTCGAGACCCAGTACTTC.

Ten or more counts support this clonotype. V gene TRBV11-2 combines with J gene TRBJ2-6; 8 nucleotides match TRBD2. Looked up from germline, CDR1 is SGHAT and CDR2 is FQNNGV. Germline trimming cut 2 bases from V and 2 bases from J; bases unmatched to any gene: 2. The CDR3 spans 16 residues. This chain's CDR3 is CASSLLAGTGANVLTF. DNA for the CDR3: TGTGCCAGCAGCTTATTAGCGGGAACTGGGGCCAACGTCCTGACTTTC.

The genes are TRBV21-1 and TRBJ2-7. TRBV21-1 is a pseudogene. This CDR3 has 17 residues. CDR3: CASSKKIGWDLAYEQYF. CDR3 in DNA: TGTGCCAGCAGCAAAAAAATAGGGTGGGATCTTGCCTACGAGCAGTACTTC.

In this sample, this clonotype turned up many times. V gene TRBV7-2 combines with J gene TRBJ2-7; D may be TRBD1 or TRBD2 (5 bases each). This CDR3 region has 15 residues. The germline gives CDR1 SGHTA, CDR2 FQGNSA. Trimming cost V 3 bases and J 1 base, with 13 bases left between them. In DNA form, the CDR3 reads TGTGCCAGCAGCTTTCCTCGGGACCCTTCCTACGAGCAGTACTTC. It is translated as CASSFPRDPSYEQYF.

A remark on this clonotype: A much larger clonotype is one base distant, so this may be a read error. V is TRBV5-5 and J is TRBJ2-2; D might be TRBD2 (6 bases). Looked up from germline, CDR1 is SGHKS and CDR2 is YYEKEE (reference sequence). There are 16 residues in the CDR3. V was pared by 6 bases and J by 2 bases, with 17 bases between. The CDR3 region is CASTGGLQLNTGELFF. CDR3 nucleotides: TGTGCCAGCACCGGGGGACTGCAATTAAACACCGGGGAGCTGTTTTTT.

This clonotype has ten or more counts. The chain carries TRBV7-2 and TRBJ2-2; no definite D call. The CDR3 consists of 14 residues. V gave up 5 bases and J gave up 1 base, with 8 bases separating them. The germline gives CDR1 SGHTA, CDR2 FQGNSA. The CDR3 DNA reads TGTGCCAGCAGCGTCACCGGGAACACCGGGGAGCTGTTTTTT. This codes for CASSVTGNTGELFF.

The V and J genes are TRBV6-5 and TRBJ2-1, with 9 bases fitting TRBD1. In germline, CDR1 is MNHEY, CDR2 SVGAGI. V was clipped by 4 bases and J by 7 bases; unmatched bases: 5. This CDR3 has 14 amino acids. The DNA of the CDR3 is TGTGCCAGCAGTTCGTTGGGACAGGGTAATGAGCAGTTCTTC. Its translation is CASSSLGQGNEQFF.

This clonotype was observed at least ten times. The CDR3 spells CASSPIGGGRNQPQHF. CDR3 coding DNA: TGTGCCAGCAGTCCGATTGGCGGGGGTCGCAATCAGCCCCAGCATTTT. The chain carries TRBV27 and TRBJ1-5, with D possibly matching TRBD1 (5 bases). Germline V lookup: CDR1 MNHEY, CDR2 SMNVEV (reference sequence). Trimming removed 5 bases from V and 2 bases from J, with 16 bases in between. The CDR3 is 16 residues long.

The chain joins TRBV6-2 or TRBV6-3 to TRBJ1-5; D remains unclear. CDR3 length: 14 residues. CDR1 MNHEY and CDR2 SVGEGT come from the germline V gene. Deletions cut 7 bases from V and 4 bases from J, with 14 bases between. CDR3 amino acids: CASKRALGNQPQHF. Here the CDR3 DNA reads TGTGCCAGCAAACGGGCCCTAGGGAATCAGCCCCAGCATTTT.

This clonotype was detected ten times or more. V and J are TRBV15 and TRBJ2-1; tentative D call: TRBD2 (6 bases). CDR3 length: 15 amino acids. CDR1 and CDR2 from the germline V gene are LNHNV and YYDKDF (reference sequence). Trimming removed 0 bases at V and 6 bases at J, with 12 bases between. The DNA of the CDR3 is TGTGCCACCAGCAGAGAGGGGGAGGTTTCCAATGAGCAGTTCTTC. Translation: CATSREGEVSNEQFF.

The rearrangement joins TRBV24-1 to TRBJ2-3; possibly TRBD2 for D (6 bases). CDR3 length: 11 residues. Germline CDR1 is KGHDR and CDR2 is SFDVKD. V dropped 5 bases and J dropped 11 bases, with 10 bases sitting between them. DNA of the CDR3: TGTGCCACCAGTGCCGGGAGAGGGCAGTATTTT. It is translated as CATSAGRGQYF.

This clonotype was seen repeatedly, ten times or more. The rearrangement uses TRBV5-1 and TRBJ1-1; 7 bases align to TRBD1. Germline V gives CDR1 SGHRS, CDR2 YFSETQ. The junction had 3 bases not matched to a gene; V was cut back by 3 bases and J by 1 base. CDR3 length: 14 residues. For the CDR3, the DNA is TGCGCCAGCAGCTCCGGGACAGCGAACACTGAAGCTTTCTTT. This encodes CASSSGTANTEAFF.

Many counts were recorded for this clonotype. The J gene is TRBJ2-7, the V gene TRBV5-5; D uncertain. The CDR3 is made up of 13 amino acids. V lost 4 bases, J lost 0 bases, and 8 bases lay in between. CDR1 is SGHKS and CDR2 is YYEKEE in the germline V gene (reference sequence). The CDR3 nucleotides read TGTGCCAGCAGCACCTCCGGCTCCTACGAGCAGTACTTC. Amino acid sequence: CASSTSGSYEQYF.

This clonotype was recorded at least ten times. The chain uses TRBV6-2 or TRBV6-3 and TRBJ2-1, with 14 bases fitting TRBD2. In germline, CDR1 is MNHEY, CDR2 SVGEGT. The CDR3 runs to 17 residues. With V trimmed by 6 bases and J by 8 bases, 12 bases remained unmatched. The CDR3 sequence is CASSLTSGGGGFDEQFF. CDR3 sequence (DNA): TGTGCCAGCAGCTTGACTAGCGGGGGGGGAGGGTTTGATGAGCAGTTCTTC.

The V and J genes are TRBV11-3 and TRBJ2-7; the D call may be TRBD1 or TRBD2 (6 bases each). V dropped 5 bases and J dropped 2 bases, with 16 bases sitting between them. The CDR3 spans 15 residues. CDR1 is SGHNT, CDR2 YENEEA, per germline. The CDR3 DNA reads TGTGCCAGCAGCGTGAAGACGGGGGCGCCCTACGAGCAGTACTTC. It codes for CASSVKTGAPYEQYF. Variable domain in full (rest from reference TRBV11-3 and TRBJ2-7): EAGVVQSPRYKIIEKKQPVAFWCNPISGHNTLYWYLQNLGQGPELLIRYENEEAVDDSQLPKDRFSAERLKGVDSTLKIQPAELGDSAVYLCASSVKTGAPYEQYFGPGTRLTVT.

This clonotype was detected ten times or more. V is TRBV5-6 and J is TRBJ1-2; D not certain. This CDR3 has 16 amino acids. Germline V gene sequence: CDR1 SGHDT, CDR2 YYEEEE. Deletions cut 0 bases from V and 4 bases from J, with 16 bases between. CDR3 coding DNA: TGTGCCAGCAGCTTGGCCATCAATGTGGTCTTCTATGGCTACACCTTC. This codes for CASSLAINVVFYGYTF.